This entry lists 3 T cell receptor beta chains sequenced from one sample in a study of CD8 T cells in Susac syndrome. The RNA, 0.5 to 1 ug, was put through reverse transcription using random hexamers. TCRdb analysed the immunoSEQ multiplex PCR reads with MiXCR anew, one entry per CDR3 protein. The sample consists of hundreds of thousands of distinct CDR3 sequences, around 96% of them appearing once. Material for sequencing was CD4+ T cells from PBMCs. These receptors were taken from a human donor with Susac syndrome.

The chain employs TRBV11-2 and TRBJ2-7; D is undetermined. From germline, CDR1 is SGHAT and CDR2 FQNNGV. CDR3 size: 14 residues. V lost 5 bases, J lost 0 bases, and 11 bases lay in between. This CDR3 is CASSLGWVSYEQYF. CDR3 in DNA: TGTGCCAGCAGCCTAGGGTGGGTCTCCTACGAGCAGTACTTC.

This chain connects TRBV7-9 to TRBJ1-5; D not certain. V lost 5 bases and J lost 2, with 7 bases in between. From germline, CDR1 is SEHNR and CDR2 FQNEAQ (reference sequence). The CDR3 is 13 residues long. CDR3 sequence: CASSTTGNQPQHF. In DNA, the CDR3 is TGTGCCAGCAGCACTACCGGCAATCAGCCCCAGCATTTT.

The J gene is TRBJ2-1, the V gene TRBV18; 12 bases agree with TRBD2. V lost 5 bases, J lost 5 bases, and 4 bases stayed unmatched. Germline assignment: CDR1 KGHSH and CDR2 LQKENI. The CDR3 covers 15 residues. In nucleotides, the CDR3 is TGTGCCAGCTCAGTGGGACTAGCGGGCCACAATGAGCAGTTCTTC. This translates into CASSVGLAGHNEQFF.